The subject of this entry is one TCR beta chain. These data originate in a study of control samples from healthy donors and cancer patients. Here immunoSEQ multiplex PCR was the method, and the copy in TCRdb shows in-frame clones only, minus some. The table records some 51,000 clones, approximately 86% of them present only once. The sequencing input was blood. The receptor's source is a man aged 50-60 years in good health.

The CDR3 is CSVRQAGNGELFF. CDR3 sequence (DNA): TGCAGCGTAAGACAGGCGGGTAACGGGGAGCTGTTTTTT. The V gene is TRBV29-1, the J gene TRBJ2-2, with D perhaps matching TRBD1 (6 bases). The CDR3 has 13 residues. Per the germline V gene, CDR1 is SQVTM and CDR2 is ANQGSEA. The ends were cut back, 6 bases at V and 7 bases at J, with 15 bases in the middle.